This entry lists 31 T cell receptor beta chains sequenced from one sample in a study of blood T cells in healthy people across ages. Next came a second PCR, run for about 7 to 12 cycles, which used a sample-barcoded 5' primer along with a J-beta primer mix. TCRdb analysed the 5' RACE reads with MiXCR anew, one entry per CDR3 protein. The sample holds approximately 800,000 distinct CDR3 sequences; about 55% are singletons and the top ten take about 42%. The specimen sequenced was blood. The receptors derive from a man at least 80 years old in good health.

This clonotype has only one observation. Germline and junction disagree at one end, which may indicate a read error. V gene TRBV29-1 combines with J gene TRBJ2-7; 7 nucleotides line up with TRBD1. The CDR3 has 14 residues. The germline gives CDR1 SQVTM, CDR2 ANQGSEA. The CDR3 loop is CGVAPRQGSYEQYF. CDR3 nucleotides: TGCGGCGTTGCTCCCCGACAGGGCAGTTACGAGCAGTACTTC.

The J gene is TRBJ1-5, the V gene TRBV3-1; D remains unclear. The CDR3 is 13 residues long. CDR1 is LGHDT, CDR2 YNNKEL, per germline (reference sequence). V lost 1 base and J lost 6, with 7 bases in between. The CDR3, as DNA: TGTGCCAGCAGCCAAGCCGGTGGTCAGCCCCAGCATTTT. It codes for CASSQAGGQPQHF.

The rearrangement joins TRBV2 to TRBJ2-3; D possibly matches TRBD1 or TRBD2 (5 bases each). Germline CDR1 reads SNHLY; CDR2 reads FYNNEI. V was shortened by 0 bases and J by 5 bases, with 15 bases between the two germline ends. This CDR3 has 16 amino acids. DNA for the CDR3: TGTGCCAGCAGTGAAGCGGGGACCGGGGTGGGAGATACGCAGTATTTT. It specifies CASSEAGTGVGDTQYF.

This clonotype has a handful of counts. The chain recombines TRBV28 with TRBJ2-4; 9 bases are shared with TRBD1. This CDR3 contains 15 residues. J was trimmed by 4 bases and V by 5 bases; bases with no gene match: 6. Per the germline V gene, CDR1 is MDHEN and CDR2 is SYDVKM. CDR3 in amino acids: CASSQAGTGKNIQYF. The CDR3 DNA reads TGTGCCAGCAGTCAGGCCGGGACAGGGAAAAACATTCAGTACTTC.

CDR3 residues: CASSSAGERNEQFF. CDR3 coding DNA: TGTGCCAGCAGTTCCGCAGGGGAGCGCAATGAGCAGTTCTTC. The rearrangement links TRBV28 to TRBJ2-1; weak D call: TRBD1 (6 bases). The CDR3 is 14 amino acids. V shed 4 bases and J shed 6 bases, with 13 bases lying between them. Germline CDR1 MDHEN, CDR2 SYDVKM.

V and J are TRBV20-1 and TRBJ2-1, with 8 bases aligning to TRBD1. The length of the CDR3 is 15 residues. Per germline, CDR1 DFQATT and CDR2 SNEGSKA (reference sequence). The junction had 10 bases not matched to a gene; V was cut back by 3 bases and J by 6 bases. The CDR3 loop is CSARGSRGQGNEQFF. For the CDR3, the DNA is TGCAGTGCTAGGGGGAGCAGGGGGCAGGGCAATGAGCAGTTCTTC.

The rearrangement uses TRBV28 and TRBJ2-5, with D perhaps assigned TRBD1 or TRBD2 (6 bases each). V lost 6 bases and J lost 1, with 18 bases in between. This CDR3 has 16 amino acids. Germline CDR1 MDHEN, CDR2 SYDVKM. CDR3: CASSPGGLGGQETQYF. The CDR3 DNA sequence: TGTGCCAGCAGCCCCGGGGGCCTAGGTGGCCAAGAGACCCAGTACTTC.

This clonotype turned up a few times. This rearrangement joins TRBV7-3 to TRBJ2-1, with D perhaps TRBD1 or TRBD2 (6 bases each). The length of the CDR3 is 15 residues. Germline values: CDR1 SGHTA, CDR2 FQGTGA. The germline V and J ends were trimmed by 5 bases and 6 bases, with 17 bases remaining between them. Here the CDR3 reads CASSPGASISNEQFF. CDR3 bases: TGTGCCAGCAGCCCGGGGGCTAGCATCAGCAATGAGCAGTTCTTC.

The rearrangement joins TRBV18 to TRBJ2-7; 12 bases agree with TRBD2. After removal of 3 bases from V and 4 bases from J, the junction contained 4 bases not matched to a gene. This CDR3 is built from 15 residues. Per the germline V gene, CDR1 is KGHSH and CDR2 is LQKENI. The CDR3 reads CASSPGTSGLYEQYF. As DNA, the CDR3 is TGTGCCAGCTCACCGGGGACTAGCGGGTTATACGAGCAGTACTTC.

The J gene is TRBJ1-1, the V gene TRBV28; D perhaps matches TRBD1 (5 bases). The CDR3 runs 14 residues. With 6 bases removed from V and 5 bases from J, the gap between germline ends came to 16 bases. Looked up from germline, CDR1 is MDHEN and CDR2 is SYDVKM. The CDR3 protein is CASSPWRGGTEAFF. Written as DNA, the CDR3 is TGTGCCAGCAGCCCCTGGCGGGGGGGGACTGAAGCTTTCTTT.

A few counts support this clonotype. V gene TRBV20-1 combines with J gene TRBJ1-6; the match to TRBD1 covers 7 bases. Germline V gene data show CDR1 as DFQATT and CDR2 as SNEGSKA (reference sequence). J was trimmed by 4 bases and V by 5 bases; bases with no gene match: 2. CDR3 length: 13 amino acids. CDR3 residues: CSAPGGYNSPLHF. CDR3 DNA sequence: TGCAGTGCTCCAGGGGGTTATAATTCACCCCTCCACTTT.

The chain couples TRBV6-1 to TRBJ2-5; 7 bases fit TRBD2. CDR1 is MNHNS and CDR2 is SASEGT in the germline V gene. V lost 0 bases and J lost 11; bases outside the gene matches: 3. This CDR3 has 12 amino acids. The CDR3 is CASSEARGEQYF. CDR3 bases: TGTGCCAGCAGTGAAGCTCGGGGGGAACAGTACTTC.

This clonotype appeared a few times. The chain couples TRBV10-3 to TRBJ1-1; D not resolved. The ends were cut back, 6 bases at V and 2 bases at J, with 7 bases in the middle. CDR1 and CDR2 from the germline V gene are ENHRY and SYGVKD. This CDR3 region has 12 residues. CDR3 sequence: CAIRDINTEAFF. CDR3 nucleotides: TGTGCCATCAGAGACATAAACACTGAAGCTTTCTTT.

V is TRBV18 and J is TRBJ2-7; the D gene is possibly TRBD2 (5 bases). Trimming shortened V by 3 bases and J by 7 bases, and 19 bases separated the two germline ends. Germline assignment: CDR1 KGHSH and CDR2 LQKENI. The CDR3 runs 15 residues. DNA for the CDR3: TGTGCCAGCTCACCCCGGGTCGGAGGACGTACGGAGCAGTACTTC. Its protein is CASSPRVGGRTEQYF.

The chain carries TRBV7-6 and TRBJ2-3; maybe TRBD2 (7 bases). Trimming left V 3 bases short and J 6 bases short, with 19 bases between. This CDR3 has 16 amino acids. Germline-derived CDR1 and CDR2 are SGHVS and FNYEAQ. The CDR3 DNA sequence: TGTGCCAGCAGCTTGACCGGGACGGGGGGCTCGGATACGCAGTATTTT. It yields the protein CASSLTGTGGSDTQYF. The complete variable domain, with remaining parts taken from reference TRBV7-6 and TRBJ2-3, reads GAGVSQSPRYKVTKRGQDVALRCDPISGHVSLYWYRQALGQGPEFLTYFNYEAQQDKSGLPNDRFSAERPEGSISTLTIQRTEQRDSAMYRCASSLTGTGGSDTQYFGPGTRLTVL.

The chain recombines TRBV12-3 or TRBV12-4 with TRBJ2-7; no definite D call. V lost 3 bases and J 7 bases, leaving 19 bases between the germline ends. CDR3 length: 15 amino acids. The CDR3 bases are TGTGCCAGCAGTTTTGAAGGGCCCCCCTACAATGAGCAGTACTTC. This sequence encodes CASSFEGPPYNEQYF.

The genes are TRBV10-2 and TRBJ2-1; 9 bases fit TRBD2. The CDR3 is made up of 13 amino acids. Germline CDR1 reads WSHSY; CDR2 reads SAAADI. The V and J ends lost 6 bases and 9 bases, in that order; junction bases with no gene match: 6. CDR3 DNA: TGCGCCAGCAGAGTAGCGGGAGCTGGTGAGCAGTTCTTC. Translated: CASRVAGAGEQFF.

The chain has TRBV20-1 and TRBJ2-3; 12 positions agree with TRBD2. The trim removed 0 bases at V and 5 bases at J, leaving 3 bases unmatched. The CDR3 sequence is 15 residues long. The germline V gene has CDR1 DFQATT and CDR2 SNEGSKA (reference sequence). The CDR3 is CSARELAGGEDTQYF. DNA for the CDR3: TGCAGTGCTAGAGAACTAGCGGGAGGCGAAGATACGCAGTATTTT.

Worth noting for this clonotype: This may stem from a read error, because a much larger clone lies one nucleotide away. The chain combines TRBV29-1 with TRBJ2-3, with D perhaps given as TRBD1 or TRBD2 (6 bases each). The CDR3 runs to 12 residues. Germline V lookup: CDR1 SQVTM, CDR2 ANQGSEA. V shed 7 bases and J shed 9 bases, with 17 bases lying between them. CDR3 region: CSGASGAETQYF. The DNA for the CDR3 is TGCAGCGGAGCGTCGGGGGCGGAGACGCAGTATTTT.

The V call is TRBV7-2, the J call TRBJ2-1; TRBD2 matches 13 bases. The CDR3 totals 14 residues. Germline CDR1 SGHTA, CDR2 FQGNSA. Trimming took 8 bases from V and 9 from J; bases not matched to a gene: 7. Written as DNA, the CDR3 is TGTGCCAGCGCACTAGCGGGAGGGCTTGGTGAGCAGTTCTTC. This encodes CASALAGGLGEQFF.

The chain combines TRBV6-2 or TRBV6-3 with TRBJ2-7; possible D gene TRBD1, 5 bases. Germline V gene sequence: CDR1 MNHEY, CDR2 SVGEGT. V lost 9 bases to trimming and J lost 0 bases, with 15 bases between them. The CDR3 extends over 14 amino acids. CDR3 nucleotides: TGTGCCAGTCGTTTCCTAGACAGCTCCTACGAGCAGTACTTC. Translation: CASRFLDSSYEQYF.

The gene calls are TRBV28 and TRBJ2-6; no clear D gene. Germline CDR1 reads MDHEN; CDR2 reads SYDVKM. The CDR3 has 17 amino acids. The V end was cut by 4 bases, the J end by 0 bases, with 13 bases between. The CDR3 DNA follows: TGTGCCAGCAGTTCGTGGGGTTTGAACTCTGGGGCCAACGTCCTGACTTTC. Amino acid sequence: CASSSWGLNSGANVLTF.

J is TRBJ2-7 and V is TRBV5-1, with 7 positions matching TRBD1. After removal of 7 bases from V and 2 bases from J, the junction contained 12 bases not matched to a gene. Germline CDR1 and CDR2: SGHRS and YFSETQ. The CDR3 consists of 15 residues. This chain's CDR3 is CASRGQPTATYEQYF. CDR3 nucleotides: TGCGCCAGCCGGGGACAGCCTACCGCTACCTACGAGCAGTACTTC.

This clonotype was seen more than once but under ten times. The rearrangement uses TRBV20-1 and TRBJ2-3; 9 bases fit TRBD2. The CDR3 is 15 amino acids. V was clipped by 3 bases and J by 2 bases; unmatched bases: 6. Germline V CDR1 and CDR2: DFQATT, SNEGSKA (reference sequence). The CDR3 sequence is CSASFPSGATDTQYF. For the CDR3, the DNA is TGCAGTGCTAGCTTTCCTAGCGGGGCCACAGATACGCAGTATTTT.

This clonotype showed up just a few times. V is TRBV20-1 and J is TRBJ2-7; the D gene is possibly TRBD2 (5 bases). Trimming took off 3 bases at V and 2 bases at J, with 17 bases between the two ends. CDR1 is DFQATT, CDR2 SNEGSKA, per germline (reference sequence). The CDR3 extends over 15 amino acids. DNA of the CDR3: TGCAGTGCTAGTGGCCCGAACGAGCGGACCTACGAGCAGTACTTC. Protein: CSASGPNERTYEQYF.

This clonotype is a singleton in its sample. J is TRBJ2-3 and V is TRBV5-1; D is uncertain. Germline CDR1 is SGHRS and CDR2 is YFSETQ. V was trimmed by 7 bases and J by 6 bases, leaving 15 bases between them. The CDR3 is 13 residues long. The DNA of the CDR3 is TGCGCCAGCTCCATAAATGGAATTGATACGCAGTATTTT. Translation: CASSINGIDTQYF.

The V and J genes are TRBV28 and TRBJ2-7; D is perhaps TRBD2 (6 bases). V was shortened by 7 bases and J by 3 bases, with 19 bases between the two germline ends. CDR3 length equals 15 residues. Germline V gene sequence: CDR1 MDHEN, CDR2 SYDVKM. Here the CDR3 reads CASKFRWRADYEQYF. CDR3 sequence (DNA): TGTGCCAGCAAGTTTAGGTGGAGGGCAGACTACGAGCAGTACTTC.

The chain combines TRBV5-1 with TRBJ2-1, with a possible D match to TRBD1 (5 bases). The CDR3 is 15 residues long. The V and J ends lost 1 base and 2 bases respectively, with 10 bases between them. The germline V gene encodes CDR1 SGHRS and CDR2 YFSETQ. The CDR3 DNA sequence: TGCGCCAGCAGCTTGACAGGAACCACCTACAATGAGCAGTTCTTC. It codes for CASSLTGTTYNEQFF.

The chain has TRBV9 and TRBJ1-1, with unresolved D. CDR3 length: 14 amino acids. Germline CDR1 is SGDLS and CDR2 is YYNGEE. Trimming cost V 1 base and J 0 bases, with 7 bases left between them. In DNA form, the CDR3 reads TGTGCCAGCAGCGTATCGTTTTTGAACACTGAAGCTTTCTTT. Amino acid sequence: CASSVSFLNTEAFF.

The chain employs TRBV2 and TRBJ1-1; possibly TRBD1 for D (5 bases). V was cut by 9 bases and J by 2 bases, with 16 bases left in between. Looked up from germline, CDR1 is SNHLY and CDR2 is FYNNEI. The CDR3 is 14 residues long. The CDR3 nucleotides read TGTGCCAGTGGGACCAATTGGGGTAACACTGAAGCTTTCTTT. Its translation: CASGTNWGNTEAFF.

This clonotype was detected only a few times. Relative to the germline gene, one junction end is altered; a read error may explain this. The rearrangement links TRBV3-1 to TRBJ2-6; D is unclear. The germline V gene encodes CDR1 LGHDT and CDR2 YNNKEL (reference sequence). CDR3 length: 12 amino acids. The CDR3 DNA is TGTGCCAGCAGCCAAAGGGCCGACGTCCTGACTTTC. Translating it yields CASSQRADVLTF.